This T cell receptor (beta chain) was sequenced for a study of blood T cell repertoires in COVID-19. Profiled with immunoSEQ multiplex PCR; TCRdb holds only in-frame clones, not every one. The data show about 230,000 clones, about 86% seen once. Germline V CDR1 and CDR2: MNHEY, SVGAGI. The CDR3 covers 15 residues. J gave up 5 bases and V 7 bases, and 11 bases lay outside the gene matches. The sequence derives from a woman between 50 and 59 years old in a cohort exposed to, infected with or recovered from COVID-19 (not recorded which). Sequencing was carried out using PBMCs or T cells enriched from blood (not recorded which). V and J are TRBV6-5 and TRBJ2-3; 8 bases are shared with TRBD1. CDR3 sequence (DNA): TGTGCCAGCAATCGCCAGGGGGCGCGAGGAGATACGCAGTATTTT. Protein sequence: CASNRQGARGDTQYF.